This T cell receptor (beta chain) is from a study of blood T cell repertoires in COVID-19. Study details: The United States, Italy and Spain supplied acute and convalescent COVID-19 samples. From T cells, B-cell-depleted T cells, or PBMCs came the material, which was cDNA or gDNA.

Per the authors' pipeline: Estimation of nucleated cell counts relied on the amplification of reference gene primers. TCRdb's copy holds only in-frame clones and misses some; the assay was immunoSEQ multiplex PCR. Clone size and V and J calls were adopted from that table, with D and trimming inferred from the DNA. The profile shows more than 65,000 clones, 80% to 90% of them singletons. The sequence derives from a woman in her forties or fifties with acute or convalescent COVID-19. Specimen: peripheral blood.

DNA for the CDR3: TGTGCCAGCAGCCCCGGCGGACTCTCCACTGGGACCCAGTACTTC. Its translation is CASSPGGLSTGTQYF. The chain joins TRBV28 to TRBJ2-5, with a weak D call TRBD2 (5 bases). Trimming shortened V by 6 bases and J by 7 bases, and 21 bases separated the two germline ends. The CDR3 has 15 amino acids. Germline CDR1 is MDHEN and CDR2 is SYDVKM. The complete variable domain, with remaining parts taken from reference TRBV28 and TRBJ2-5, reads DVKVTQSSRYLVKRTGEKVFLECVQDMDHENMFWYRQDPGLGLRLIYFSYDVKMKEKGDIPEGYSVSREKKERFSLILESASTNQTSMYLCASSPGGLSTGTQYFGPGTRLLVL.